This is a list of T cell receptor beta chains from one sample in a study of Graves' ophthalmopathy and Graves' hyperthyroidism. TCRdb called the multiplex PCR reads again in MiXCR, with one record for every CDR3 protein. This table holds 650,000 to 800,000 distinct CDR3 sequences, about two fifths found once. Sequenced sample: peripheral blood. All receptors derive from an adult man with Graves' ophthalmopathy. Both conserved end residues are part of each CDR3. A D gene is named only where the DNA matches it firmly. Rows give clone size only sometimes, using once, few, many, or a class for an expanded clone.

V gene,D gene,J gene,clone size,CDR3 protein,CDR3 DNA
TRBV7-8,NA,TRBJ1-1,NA,CASSPGRQGKSNTEAFF,TGTGCCAGCTCCCCTGGACGGCAGGGGAAATCGAACACTGAAGCTTTCTTT
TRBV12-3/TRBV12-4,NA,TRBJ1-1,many,CASSGQTTEAFF,TGTGCCAGCAGTGGACAGACCACTGAAGCTTTCTTT
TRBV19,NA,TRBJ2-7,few,CASSPGPSNEQYF,TGTGCCAGTAGTCCCGGGCCGAGTAACGAGCAGTACTTC
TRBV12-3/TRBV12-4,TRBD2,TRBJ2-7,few,CASSEEGTSAFYEQYF,TGTGCCAGCAGTGAAGAAGGGACTAGCGCATTCTACGAGCAGTACTTC
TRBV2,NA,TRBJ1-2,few,CASSEEGDGYTF,TGTGCCAGCAGTGAAGAGGGGGATGGCTACACCTTC
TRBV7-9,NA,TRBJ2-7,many,CASSLVSGGQSSYEQYF,TGTGCCAGCAGCTTAGTCAGCGGAGGACAGTCATCCTACGAGCAGTACTTC
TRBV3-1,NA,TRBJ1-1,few,CASSQEGPRRAGARNTEAFF,TGTGCCAGCAGCCAAGAGGGGCCCCGAAGGGCGGGGGCGAGGAACACTGAAGCTTTCTTT
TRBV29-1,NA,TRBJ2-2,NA,CSVTGEGTGELFF,TGCAGCGTGACAGGGGAGGGAACCGGGGAGCTGTTTTTT
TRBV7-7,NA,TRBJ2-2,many,CASSLAPDTGELFF,TGTGCCAGCAGCTTAGCGCCGGACACCGGGGAGCTGTTTTTT
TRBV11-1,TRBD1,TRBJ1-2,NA,CASHRDRVPQTVGYTF,TGTGCCAGCCACCGGGACAGGGTACCACAAACCGTTGGCTACACCTTC
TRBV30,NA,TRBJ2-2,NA,CAWSVGVTGELFF,TGTGCCTGGAGTGTCGGCGTGACCGGGGAGCTGTTTTTT
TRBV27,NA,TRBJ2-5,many,CASGHDTRETQYF,TGTGCCAGCGGACACGACACCAGGGAGACCCAGTACTTC
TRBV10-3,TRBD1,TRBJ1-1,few,CASRRTGPPEAFF,TGTGCCAGCAGAAGGACAGGTCCGCCTGAAGCTTTCTTT
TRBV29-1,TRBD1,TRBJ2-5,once,CSSQGQGEETQYF,TGCAGCAGCCAAGGACAGGGGGAAGAGACCCAGTACTTC
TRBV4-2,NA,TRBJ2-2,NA,CASSQASVTGELFF,TGTGCCAGCAGCCAAGCGTCAGTCACCGGGGAGCTGTTTTTT
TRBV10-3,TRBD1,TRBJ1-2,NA,CAVRGQSFYGYTF,TGTGCCGTCAGGGGGCAATCGTTCTATGGCTACACCTTC
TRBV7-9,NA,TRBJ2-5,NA,CASSLAFQGGSLQEAQYF,TGTGCCAGCAGCTTAGCCTTCCAGGGTGGCAGCCTGCAAGAGGCCCAGTACTTC
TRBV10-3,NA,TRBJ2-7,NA,CAISGGGRGDGYEQYF,TGTGCCATCAGTGGCGGTGGCAGGGGGGATGGCTACGAGCAGTACTTC
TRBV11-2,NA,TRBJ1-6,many,CASSSGPPQTPLHF,TGTGCCAGCAGCTCCGGCCCCCCACAGACACCCCTCCACTTT
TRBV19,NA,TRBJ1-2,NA,CASSMGQNYGYTF,TGTGCCAGTAGTATGGGGCAGAACTATGGCTACACCTTC
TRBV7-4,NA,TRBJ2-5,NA,CASSPPRRGETQYF,TGTGCCAGCAGCCCCCCGAGGCGAGGGGAGACCCAGTACTTC
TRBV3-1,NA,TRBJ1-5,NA,CASSQDNLAGQPQHF,TGTGCCAGCAGCCAAGATAACCTCGCGGGGCAGCCCCAGCATTTT
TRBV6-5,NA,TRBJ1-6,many,CASMSRVDNSPLHF,TGTGCCAGCATGAGCAGGGTCGATAATTCACCCCTCCACTTT
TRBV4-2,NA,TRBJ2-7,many,CASSQDPTGYEQYF,TGTGCCAGCAGCCAAGACCCAACGGGGTACGAGCAGTACTTC
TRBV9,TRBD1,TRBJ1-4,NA,CASSPQGAYNEKLFF,TGTGCCAGCAGTCCTCAGGGGGCGTATAATGAAAAACTGTTTTTT
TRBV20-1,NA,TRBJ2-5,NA,CSAFPGSEYQETQYF,TGCAGTGCTTTTCCGGGGTCCGAGTACCAAGAGACCCAGTACTTC
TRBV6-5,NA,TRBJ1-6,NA,CVFDLQVYNSPLHF,TGTGTCTTTGACCTTCAGGTTTATAATTCACCCCTCCACTTT
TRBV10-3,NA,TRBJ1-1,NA,CAISGGQKNTEAFF,TGTGCCATCTCGGGAGGTCAGAAGAACACTGAAGCTTTCTTT
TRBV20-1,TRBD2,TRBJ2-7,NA,CSASKASGRISYEQYF,TGCAGTGCTAGCAAGGCTAGCGGGAGGATCTCCTACGAGCAGTACTTC
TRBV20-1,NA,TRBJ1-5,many,CSAIKGDVSNQPQHF,TGCAGTGCCATCAAAGGGGACGTGAGCAATCAGCCCCAGCATTTT
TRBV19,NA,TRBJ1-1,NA,CASSPGGDWETEAFF,TGTGCCAGTAGTCCCGGGGGGGATTGGGAGACTGAAGCTTTCTTT
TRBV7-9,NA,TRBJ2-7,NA,CASSLKGGPYEQYF,TGTGCCAGCAGCTTAAAGGGCGGACCCTACGAGCAGTACTTC
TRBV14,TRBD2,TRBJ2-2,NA,CASSQVSGRAHTGELFF,TGTGCCAGCAGCCAAGTGAGCGGGAGGGCCCACACCGGGGAGCTGTTTTTT
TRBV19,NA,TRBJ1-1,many,CASSIMGDMNTEAFF,TGTGCCAGTAGTATAATGGGGGACATGAACACTGAAGCTTTCTTT
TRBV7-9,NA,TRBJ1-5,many,CASSPGQGISNQPQHF,TGTGCCAGCAGCCCGGGGCAGGGGATTAGCAATCAGCCCCAGCATTTT
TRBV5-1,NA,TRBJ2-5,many,CASSFQAQGGTQYF,TGCGCCAGCAGCTTCCAGGCCCAGGGGGGGACCCAGTACTTC
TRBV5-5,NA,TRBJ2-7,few,CASSFRQDRSYEQYF,TGTGCCAGCAGCTTTCGACAGGACCGCTCCTACGAGCAGTACTTC
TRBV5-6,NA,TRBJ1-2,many,CASSPGAHGYTF,TGTGCCAGCAGCCCTGGAGCTCATGGCTACACCTTC
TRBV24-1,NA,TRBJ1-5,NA,CATGGRDSNQHF,TGTGCCACAGGGGGAAGAGATAGCAATCAGCATTTT
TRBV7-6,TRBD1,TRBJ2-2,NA,CASSPPGQVPGELFF,TGTGCCAGCAGCCCCCCCGGACAGGTGCCCGGGGAGCTGTTTTTT
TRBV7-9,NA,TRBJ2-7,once,CASSLGSSGNTYEQYF,TGTGCCAGCAGCTTGGGTAGCTCTGGAAACACCTACGAGCAGTACTTC
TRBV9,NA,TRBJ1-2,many,CASSVGGANYGYTF,TGTGCCAGCAGCGTAGGCGGTGCGAACTATGGCTACACCTTC
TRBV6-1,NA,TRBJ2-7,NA,CASRRDGNYGQYF,TGTGCCAGCAGGAGGGACGGAAACTACGGGCAGTACTTC
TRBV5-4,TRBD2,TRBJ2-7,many,CASSTTSGRAGEQYF,TGTGCCAGCAGTACGACTAGCGGGAGGGCCGGCGAGCAGTACTTC
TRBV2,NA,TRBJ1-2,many,CASSARGNGYTF,TGTGCCAGCAGTGCCCGGGGAAATGGCTACACCTTC
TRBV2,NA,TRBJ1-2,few,CASSLEMRAGSGYTF,TGTGCCAGCAGCTTAGAGATGCGGGCAGGGAGCGGCTACACCTTC
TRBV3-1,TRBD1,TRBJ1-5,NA,CASSQDLTGGQPQHF,TGTGCCAGCAGCCAAGATCTAACAGGGGGTCAGCCCCAGCATTTT
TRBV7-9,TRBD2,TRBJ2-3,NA,CASNPGTSGYPDTQYF,TGTGCCAGCAACCCAGGGACTAGCGGGTATCCAGATACGCAGTATTTT
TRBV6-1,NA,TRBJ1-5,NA,CASSENLWDQPQHF,TGTGCCAGCAGTGAAAATCTCTGGGATCAGCCCCAGCATTTT
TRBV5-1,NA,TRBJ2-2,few,CASSPNRAQSGELFF,TGCGCCAGCAGCCCCAACAGGGCCCAGAGCGGGGAGCTGTTTTTT
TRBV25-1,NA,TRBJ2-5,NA,CATSDRTGPQYF,TGTGCCACCAGTGACCGAACAGGGCCCCAGTACTTC
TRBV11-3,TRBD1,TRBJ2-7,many,CASSYPGTGLHEQYF,TGTGCCAGCAGTTATCCCGGGACAGGGTTACACGAGCAGTACTTC
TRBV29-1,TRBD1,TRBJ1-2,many,CSVELTGVWTGYTF,TGCAGCGTTGAGCTCACAGGGGTCTGGACCGGCTACACCTTC
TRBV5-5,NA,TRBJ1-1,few,CASRGDPMNTEAFF,TGTGCCAGCAGGGGGGACCCCATGAACACTGAAGCTTTCTTT